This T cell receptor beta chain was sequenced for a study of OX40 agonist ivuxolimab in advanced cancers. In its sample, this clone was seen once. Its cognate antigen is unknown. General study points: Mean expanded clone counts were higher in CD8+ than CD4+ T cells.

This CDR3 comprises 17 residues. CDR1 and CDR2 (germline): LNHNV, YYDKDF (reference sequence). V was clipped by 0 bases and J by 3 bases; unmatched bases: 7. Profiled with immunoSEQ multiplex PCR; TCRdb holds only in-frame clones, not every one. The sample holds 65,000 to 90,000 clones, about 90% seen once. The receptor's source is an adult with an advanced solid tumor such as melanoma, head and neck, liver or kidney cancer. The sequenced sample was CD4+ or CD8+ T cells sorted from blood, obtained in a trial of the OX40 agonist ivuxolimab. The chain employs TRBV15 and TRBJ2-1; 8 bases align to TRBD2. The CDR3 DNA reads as TGTGCCACCAGCAGAGACCTTGCGGGAGGTTTCTACAATGAGCAGTTCTTC. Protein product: CATSRDLAGGFYNEQFF.